Each of the 27 T cell receptor beta chains below was sequenced from the same sample in a study of blood T cell repertoires in COVID-19. Assay: immunoSEQ multiplex PCR; the TCRdb copy retains only in-frame clones and omits some. Altogether a few hundred thousand clones are present, 70% to 90% being singletons, with the ten largest covering approximately 1.8%. Material for sequencing was PBMCs or T cells enriched from blood (not recorded which). Receptors were obtained from a woman between 40 and 55 years old who had recovered from COVID-19.

V gene TRBV13 combines with J gene TRBJ2-5; D might be TRBD1 (6 bases). Trimming removed 5 bases from V and 3 bases from J, with 19 bases in between. The germline gives CDR1 PRHDT, CDR2 FYEKMQ (reference sequence). CDR3 length: 16 residues. CDR3 nucleotides: TGTGCCAGCAGCCATTCCGGGACATTCATAAAAGAGACCCAGTACTTC. This translates into CASSHSGTFIKETQYF.

This clone was detected a few times. The CDR3 protein is CASSGTGNYEQYF. DNA for the CDR3: TGTGCCAGTAGTGGGACAGGGAACTACGAGCAGTACTTC. V gene TRBV19 combines with J gene TRBJ2-7, with TRBD1 matching over 9 bases. This CDR3 has 13 residues. Germline CDR1 is LNHDA and CDR2 is SQIVND (reference sequence). Trimming at V came to 5 bases and at J to 3 bases, leaving 2 bases not matched to a gene.

V and J are TRBV21-1 and TRBJ1-1; the table assigns TRBD1, which was not confirmed against the DNA. TRBV21-1 is annotated as a pseudogene. The CDR3 is 14 amino acids. The DNA for the CDR3 is TGTGCCAGCAGCAAAGCGCGGGCAGGGGCTGAAGCTTTCTTT. This gives the protein CASSKARAGAEAFF.

This sequence joins TRBV25-1 and TRBJ1-1; perhaps TRBD1 as D (5 bases). The CDR3 runs 14 residues. Trimming stripped 0 bases from V and 10 bases from J, with 15 bases between. Germline V CDR1 and CDR2: MGHDK, SYGVNS. Written as DNA, the CDR3 is TGTGCCAGCAGTGAATACGGGGGTAGAGGAATAGCTTTCTTT. As protein: CASSEYGGRGIAFF.

The chain employs TRBV10-3 and TRBJ2-3; 7 positions agree with TRBD1. The CDR3 covers 14 residues. CDR1 and CDR2 (germline): ENHRY, SYGVKD. The V gene end was trimmed by 6 bases and the J gene end by 3 bases; junction bases not matched to a gene: 6. CDR3 in amino acids: CAIRDRTGTDTQYF. The DNA of the CDR3 is TGTGCCATCAGGGACAGGACGGGGACAGATACGCAGTATTTT.

The chain carries TRBV29-1 and TRBJ2-1, with TRBD1 matching over 9 bases. Germline V gene sequence: CDR1 SQVTM, CDR2 ANQGSEA. Trimming took 7 bases from V and 0 from J; bases not matched to a gene: 13. CDR3 length: 17 residues. CDR3 in amino acids: CSALQGAGGSSYNEQFF. The DNA of the CDR3 is TGCAGCGCGTTACAGGGGGCAGGCGGTAGCTCCTACAATGAGCAGTTCTTC.

This chain joins TRBV7-6 and TRBJ1-4, with 9 bases aligning to TRBD1. The CDR3 loop spans 15 amino acids. Germline CDR1 is SGHVS and CDR2 is FNYEAQ. Losses at the gene ends were 4 bases for V and 6 bases for J; bases not matched to a gene: 6. CDR3 in amino acids: CASSSATGGDEKLFF. In DNA form, the CDR3 reads TGTGCCAGCAGCTCGGCGACAGGGGGAGATGAAAAACTGTTTTTT.

A single count supports this clone. The chain joins TRBV27 to TRBJ1-1, with unresolved D. The CDR3 is 14 amino acids. Trimming removed 5 bases from V and 1 base from J, with 11 bases in between. CDR1 is MNHEY and CDR2 is SMNVEV in the germline V gene (reference sequence). The CDR3 loop reads CASSISPGNTEAFF. The CDR3, as DNA: TGTGCCAGCAGTATCTCCCCAGGGAACACTGAAGCTTTCTTT.

The J gene is TRBJ1-2, the V gene TRBV27; tentative D call: TRBD1 (6 bases). V was pared by 5 bases and J by 4 bases, with 11 bases between. The germline V gene has CDR1 MNHEY and CDR2 SMNVEV (reference sequence). The CDR3 extends over 13 amino acids. The CDR3 sequence: CASSPTGLYGYTF. In nucleotides, the CDR3 is TGTGCCAGCAGTCCGACAGGTCTCTATGGCTACACCTTC.

The CDR3 reads CSVIQGMTEAFF. CDR3 coding DNA: TGCAGCGTAATACAGGGGATGACTGAAGCTTTCTTT. The V call is TRBV29-1, the J call TRBJ1-1; 7 bases fit TRBD1. Unmatched junction bases numbered 6, after V lost 6 bases and J lost 5 bases. The CDR3 contains 12 residues. Germline assignment: CDR1 SQVTM and CDR2 ANQGSEA.

The rearrangement uses TRBV27 and TRBJ2-7; TRBD1 matches at 10 bases. Per the germline V gene, CDR1 is MNHEY and CDR2 is SMNVEV (reference sequence). Unmatched junction bases numbered 2, after V lost 3 bases and J lost 3 bases. The CDR3 totals 14 residues. The CDR3: CASSFGTGDYEQYF. The CDR3 nucleotides are TGTGCCAGCAGTTTCGGGACAGGGGACTACGAGCAGTACTTC.

This rearrangement joins TRBV11-3 to TRBJ1-6; D uncertain. V shed 0 bases and J shed 9 bases, with 12 bases lying between them. This CDR3 contains 15 residues. The germline V gene has CDR1 SGHNT and CDR2 YENEEA. In nucleotides, the CDR3 is TGTGCCAGCAGCTTAGAGTACGTCCACGGTTCACCCCTCCACTTT. This gives the protein CASSLEYVHGSPLHF.

J is TRBJ2-7 and V is TRBV25-1, with TRBD1 identical over 7 bases. Germline V gene lookup returns CDR1 MGHDK and CDR2 SYGVNS. V was clipped by 1 base and J by 0 bases; unmatched bases: 9. CDR3 size: 17 residues. The CDR3 DNA sequence: TGTGCCAGCAGTGAATTCTACGGGGCAGGGGGCTCCTACGAGCAGTACTTC. Encoded protein: CASSEFYGAGGSYEQYF.

The chain links TRBV18 to TRBJ2-7, with TRBD1 matching 11 bases. V shed 5 bases, J shed 4 bases, and the junction held 7 bases outside the gene matches. Germline assignment: CDR1 KGHSH and CDR2 LQKENI. CDR3 length: 15 residues. The CDR3 nucleotides read TGTGCCAGCTCAGCCGGGACAGGGGGAGATTACGAGCAGTACTTC. Amino acids: CASSAGTGGDYEQYF.

Note on this clone: The sample holds other DNA sequences that translate to the same CDR3. The chain combines TRBV7-9 with TRBJ1-3; D is ambiguous. The CDR3 consists of 12 residues. V was pared by 5 bases and J by 4 bases, with 6 bases between. CDR1 and CDR2 (germline): SEHNR, FQNEAQ (reference sequence). CDR3 DNA: TGTGCCAGCAGCCCGTTAGGAAACACCATATATTTT. Translated: CASSPLGNTIYF.

This chain joins TRBV7-2 and TRBJ2-1, with 9 bases lining up with TRBD2. The CDR3 contains 17 residues. Losses at the gene ends were 1 base for V and 6 bases for J; bases not matched to a gene: 10. From germline, CDR1 is SGHTA and CDR2 FQGNSA. CDR3 nucleotides: TGTGCCAGCAGCTTAGTTATAGGGCTAGCGGGAACCAATGAGCAGTTCTTC. Protein product: CASSLVIGLAGTNEQFF.

In DNA form, the CDR3 reads TGTGCCAGCAGCCAGTTCAGGGGGACCCTGAACACTGAAGCTTTCTTT. Its protein product is CASSQFRGTLNTEAFF. The chain is built from TRBV14 and TRBJ1-1; TRBD1 matches 7 bases. In germline, CDR1 is SGHDN, CDR2 FVKESK. The V segment lost 3 bases and the J segment 0 bases; nucleotides outside the gene matches: 7. This CDR3 region has 16 residues.

This chain links TRBV7-9 with TRBJ2-7, with D possibly matching TRBD1 (6 bases). Germline CDR1 reads SEHNR; CDR2 reads FQNEAQ (reference sequence). The CDR3 is 15 amino acids. V shed 5 bases and J shed 0 bases, with 14 bases lying between them. Written as DNA, the CDR3 is TGTGCCAGCAGCCTGTACAGGGATAGCTCCTACGAGCAGTACTTC. Translation gives CASSLYRDSSYEQYF. The variable domain in full, completed from reference TRBV7-9 and TRBJ2-7, reads DTGVSQNPRHKITKRGQNVTFRCDPISEHNRLYWYRQTLGQGPEFLTYFQNEAQLEKSRLLSDRFSAERPKGSFSTLEIQRTEQGDSAMYLCASSLYRDSSYEQYFGPGTRLTVT.

The rearrangement uses TRBV5-1 and TRBJ2-3; possible D gene TRBD1, 6 bases. V was shortened by 5 bases and J by 6 bases, with 19 bases between the two germline ends. The germline V gene has CDR1 SGHRS and CDR2 YFSETQ. This CDR3 comprises 15 residues. CDR3 DNA sequence: TGCGCCAGCAGGGGGGCTTTGGTCGGTTCGGATACGCAGTATTTT. Encoded protein: CASRGALVGSDTQYF.

The chain couples TRBV19 to TRBJ2-5; 8 nucleotides line up with TRBD1. The CDR3 consists of 14 residues. The V segment lost 6 bases and the J segment 2 bases; nucleotides outside the gene matches: 5. Germline assignment: CDR1 LNHDA and CDR2 SQIVND (reference sequence). This CDR3 reads CASSPWDRQETQYF. Written as DNA, the CDR3 is TGTGCCAGTAGCCCCTGGGACAGGCAAGAGACCCAGTACTTC.

Turning to this clone: This sample also contains other DNA sequences that code for the same CDR3. This rearrangement joins TRBV19 to TRBJ2-5; 7 bases agree with TRBD1. V gave up 3 bases and J gave up 4 bases; unmatched junction bases: 2. From germline, CDR1 is LNHDA and CDR2 SQIVND (reference sequence). This CDR3 has 13 residues. CDR3 sequence (DNA): TGTGCCAGTAGTATTAACAGGGGAGAGACCCAGTACTTC. It yields the protein CASSINRGETQYF.

The V call is TRBV5-6, the J call TRBJ1-1; D is ambiguous. V was trimmed by 0 bases and J by 3 bases, leaving 6 bases between them. CDR1 is SGHDT, CDR2 YYEEEE, per germline. The CDR3 has 13 amino acids. The CDR3 loop reads CASSLGDYTEAFF. The CDR3 DNA is TGTGCCAGCAGCTTGGGCGATTACACTGAAGCTTTCTTT.

This sequence joins TRBV30 and TRBJ1-5; TRBD1 is a possible D gene (5 bases). The CDR3 length is 14 residues. Germline V gives CDR1 GTSNPN, CDR2 SVGIG (reference sequence). The V and J ends lost 1 base and 4 bases respectively, with 11 bases between them. The CDR3 DNA is TGTGCCTGGAGTGCCTACTCAGGGAATCAGCCCCAGCATTTT. Its translation: CAWSAYSGNQPQHF.

The rearrangement links TRBV15 to TRBJ2-1; 11 positions agree with TRBD1. Germline CDR1 is LNHNV and CDR2 is YYDKDF (reference sequence). The CDR3 runs to 17 residues. V lost 4 bases to trimming and J lost 9 bases; unmatched junction nucleotides: 14. CDR3 DNA sequence: TGTGCCACCAGCACTTGGGTAGGGACAGGGGGTTCGGGTGAGCAGTTCTTC. This codes for CATSTWVGTGGSGEQFF.

The chain carries TRBV5-1 and TRBJ1-3; weak D call: TRBD1 (6 bases). V was pared by 4 bases and J by 2 bases, with 10 bases between. This CDR3 contains 14 residues. CDR1 and CDR2 (germline): SGHRS, YFSETQ. The CDR3 sequence is CASSGRDTGNTIYF. DNA for the CDR3: TGCGCCAGCAGCGGACGGGACACTGGAAACACCATATATTTT.

The chain carries TRBV5-6 and TRBJ2-3, with TRBD2 identical over 9 bases. The CDR3 runs to 17 residues. CDR1 is SGHDT and CDR2 is YYEEEE in the germline V gene. V gave up 2 bases and J gave up 3 bases; unmatched junction bases: 10. The DNA of the CDR3 is TGTGCCAGCAGCTTCAGGGGGGCGGGAGGGCCTACAGATACGCAGTATTTT. Residues: CASSFRGAGGPTDTQYF. The variable domain in full, completed from reference TRBV5-6 and TRBJ2-3, reads DAGVTQSPTHLIKTRGQQVTLRCSPKSGHDTVSWYQQALGQGPQFIFQYYEEEERQRGNFPDRFSGHQFPNYSSELNVNALLLGDSALYLCASSFRGAGGPTDTQYFGPGTRLTVL.

The V gene is TRBV10-3, the J gene TRBJ1-2, with 8 bases aligning to TRBD1. J lost 3 bases, V lost 10 bases, and 1 base had no gene match. CDR1 and CDR2 from the germline V gene are ENHRY and SYGVKD. The CDR3 length is 11 residues. The CDR3, as DNA: TGTGCCACACAGGGGGACTATGGCTACACCTTC. Amino acid sequence: CATQGDYGYTF.